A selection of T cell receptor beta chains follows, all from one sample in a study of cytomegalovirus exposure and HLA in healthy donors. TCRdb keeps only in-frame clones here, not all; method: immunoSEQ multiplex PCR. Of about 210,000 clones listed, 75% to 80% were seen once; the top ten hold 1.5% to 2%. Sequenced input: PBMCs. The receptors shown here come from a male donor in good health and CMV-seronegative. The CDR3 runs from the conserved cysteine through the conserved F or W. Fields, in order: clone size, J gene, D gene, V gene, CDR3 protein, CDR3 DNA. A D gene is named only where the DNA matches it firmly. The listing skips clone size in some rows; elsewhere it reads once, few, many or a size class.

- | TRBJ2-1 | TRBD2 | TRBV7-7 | CASSPGTSGSNEQFF | TGTGCTAGCAGCCCCGGGACTAGCGGGAGCAATGAGCAGTTCTTC
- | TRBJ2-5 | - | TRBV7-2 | CASSLEGLPGETQYF | TGTGCCAGCAGCTTAGAGGGACTGCCTGGGGAGACCCAGTACTTC
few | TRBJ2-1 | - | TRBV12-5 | CASGLSSYNEQFF | TGTGCTAGTGGCCTGAGCTCCTACAATGAGCAGTTCTTC
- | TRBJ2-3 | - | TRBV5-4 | CASSVTTDFTDTQYF | TGTGCCAGCAGCGTCACAACTGACTTCACAGATACGCAGTATTTT
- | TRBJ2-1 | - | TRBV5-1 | CASSLRGYNEQFF | TGCGCCAGCAGCTTGAGGGGATACAATGAGCAGTTCTTC
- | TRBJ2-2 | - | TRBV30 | CARRVTANTGELFF | TGTGCCCGACGGGTCACGGCGAACACCGGGGAGCTGTTTTTT
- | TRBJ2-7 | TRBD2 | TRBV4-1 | CASSQEGSGTSGYEQYF | TGCGCCAGCAGCCAAGAGGGTAGCGGGACTAGCGGCTACGAGCAGTACTTC
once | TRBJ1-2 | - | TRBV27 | CASSLSSLRSYTF | TGTGCCAGCAGTTTATCGAGCCTCCGTTCCTACACCTTC
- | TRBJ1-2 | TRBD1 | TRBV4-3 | CASSREGGRGYGYTF | TGCGCCAGCAGCCGGGAAGGGGGCCGAGGCTATGGCTACACCTTC
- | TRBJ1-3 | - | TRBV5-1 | CASSLAGQSGNTIYF | TGCGCCAGCAGCTTGGCTGGGCAGAGCGGAAACACCATATATTTT
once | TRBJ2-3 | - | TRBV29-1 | CSVSEASTDTQYF | TGCAGCGTTAGTGAAGCGAGCACAGATACGCAGTATTTT
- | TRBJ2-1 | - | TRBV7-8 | CASSSDGGTPGDEQFF | TGTGCCAGCAGCTCCGACGGCGGGACCCCCGGGGATGAGCAGTTCTTC
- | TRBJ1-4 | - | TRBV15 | CATSRTGTNEKLFF | TGTGCCACCAGCCGTACAGGGACTAATGAAAAACTGTTTTTT
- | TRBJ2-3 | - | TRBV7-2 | CASSLGVGTSTDTQYF | TGTGCCAGCAGCTTAGGGGTAGGGACTAGCACAGATACGCAGTATTTT
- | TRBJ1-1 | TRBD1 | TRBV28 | CASSLIWDRGTEAFF | TGTGCCAGCAGTTTAATATGGGACAGGGGGACTGAAGCTTTCTTT
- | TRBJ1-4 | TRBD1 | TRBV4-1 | CASSQTPGQGATNEKLFF | TGCGCCAGCAGCCAGACCCCTGGACAGGGAGCAACTAATGAAAAACTGTTTTTT
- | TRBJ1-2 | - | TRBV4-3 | CASSQDTVGRSNYGYTF | TGCGCCAGCAGCCAAGACACGGTCGGTCGGTCAAACTATGGCTACACCTTC
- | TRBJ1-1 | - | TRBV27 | CASSRMAEYIEAFF | TGTGCCAGCAGTCGGATGGCGGAATACATTGAAGCTTTCTTT
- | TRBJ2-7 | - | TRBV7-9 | CASRARGVFSYEQYF | TGTGCCAGCAGAGCCAGGGGCGTCTTCTCCTACGAGCAGTACTTC
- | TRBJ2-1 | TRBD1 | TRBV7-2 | CASSLASDRGYEQFF | TGTGCCAGCAGCTTAGCGAGCGACAGGGGTTATGAGCAGTTCTTC
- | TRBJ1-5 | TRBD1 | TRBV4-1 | CASSQDGGQGTNQPQHF | TGCGCCAGCAGCCAAGATGGGGGACAGGGGACTAATCAGCCCCAGCATTTT
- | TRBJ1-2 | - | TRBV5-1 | CAVQTVLNDGYTF | TGCGCCGTCCAGACAGTCCTCAATGACGGCTACACCTTC
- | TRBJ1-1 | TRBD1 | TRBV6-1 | CASRPRQGGEAFF | TGTGCCAGCAGACCTAGACAGGGTGGCGAAGCTTTCTTT
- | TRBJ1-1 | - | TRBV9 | CASSDWAENTEAFF | TGTGCCAGCAGCGATTGGGCCGAGAACACTGAAGCTTTCTTT
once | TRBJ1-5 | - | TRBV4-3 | CASSQPGVNQPQHF | TGCGCCAGCAGCCAACCCGGGGTCAATCAGCCCCAGCATTTT
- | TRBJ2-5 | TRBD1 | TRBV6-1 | CASSATIGTGQETQYF | TGTGCCAGCAGTGCAACCATCGGGACAGGTCAAGAGACCCAGTACTTC
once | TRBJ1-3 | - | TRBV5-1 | CASREGGGNTIYF | TGCGCCAGCCGCGAAGGGGGTGGAAACACCATATATTTT
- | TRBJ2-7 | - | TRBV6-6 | CASSPYPPGNEDEQYF | TGTGCCAGCAGTCCGTACCCCCCAGGGAATGAGGACGAGCAGTACTTC